A selection of T cell receptor beta chains follows, all from one sample in a study of blood T cells in healthy people across ages. MiXCR was run by TCRdb on the 5' RACE reads, yielding one entry per CDR3 protein. The sample includes 800,000 to 1,300,000 distinct CDR3 sequences, around 27% of them seen just once. Another study also made use of these data, one on T cells of mothers and their children.

Sequencing used blood. The receptors derive from a girl aged 2 to 9 in good health. CDR3s include the opening cysteine and the closing phenylalanine or tryptophan. A D gene is named only where the DNA matches it firmly. For some rows the clone size is stated as once, few or many, or as a class when expanded; others skip it.

clone_size	d_call	j_call	v_call	cdr3_nt	cdr3_aa
-	-	TRBJ1-2	TRBV6-2/TRBV6-3	TGTGCCAGCAGTTACTCCCGGGACCGGGCCTATGGCTACACCTTC	CASSYSRDRAYGYTF
-	-	TRBJ1-2	TRBV24-1	TGTGCCACCTCATCCTCCTATGGCTACACCTTC	CATSSSYGYTF
-	-	TRBJ2-4	TRBV20-1	TGCAGTGCTATAGGGACGGTAAACATTCAGTACTTC	CSAIGTVNIQYF
-	-	TRBJ1-2	TRBV2	TGTGCCAGCACCGAGGGTATTCTGGATGGCTACACCTTC	CASTEGILDGYTF
few	TRBD2	TRBJ2-1	TRBV7-9	TGTGCCAGCAGCCACAGACTAGCGGGAGGTACCATCCCCTACAATGAGCAGTTCTTC	CASSHRLAGGTIPYNEQFF
-	-	TRBJ2-5	TRBV6-1	TGTGCCAGCAGTGAAACGAGCTTGTCAGATGGCTTCCAAGAGACCCAGTACTTC	CASSETSLSDGFQETQYF
-	TRBD2	TRBJ2-7	TRBV28	TGTGCCAGCAGCTTTCTGACCGGGACTAGGGTTTACGAGCAGTACTTC	CASSFLTGTRVYEQYF
once	-	TRBJ2-4	TRBV20-1	TGCAGTGCTGGATCCGGGGGCGGAGGCATTCAGTACTTC	CSAGSGGGGIQYF
-	TRBD2	TRBJ2-5	TRBV29-1	TGCAGCGGGGGCAGGGGATCTCTTAGCGGGGGATTATTGGAGACCCAGTACTTC	CSGGRGSLSGGLLETQYF
few	TRBD1	TRBJ2-5	TRBV29-1	TGCAGCGTTGCCAGGACAGGCGAAGAGACCCAGTACTTC	CSVARTGEETQYF
few	-	TRBJ2-7	TRBV28	TGTGCCAGCAGACCTACAGGGTACGACGAGCAGTACTTC	CASRPTGYDEQYF
few	-	TRBJ2-7	TRBV28	TGTGCCAGCAGCCCAAGACACGATTCCTACGAGCAGTACTTC	CASSPRHDSYEQYF
few	TRBD1	TRBJ2-1	TRBV27	TGTGCCGCGGGCGGCCAGGGGGCCTACAATGAGCAGTTCTTC	CAAGGQGAYNEQFF
-	-	TRBJ1-1	TRBV7-2	TGTGCCAGCAGCAATGGGGGGGTTCTCATGAACACTGAAGCTTTCTTT	CASSNGGVLMNTEAFF
-	-	TRBJ2-1	TRBV9	TGTGCCAGCAGCGTCGCGCTTAGCTCCTACAATGAGCAGTTCTTC	CASSVALSSYNEQFF
-	-	TRBJ1-2	TRBV6-5	TGTGCCAGCAGTTACGGGCCGCAGACCTATGGCTACACCTTC	CASSYGPQTYGYTF
once	-	TRBJ1-4	TRBV12-3/TRBV12-4	TGTGCCAGCAGTTTTCGGAGGGACCGTAATGAAAAACTGTTTTTT	CASSFRRDRNEKLFF
-	-	TRBJ1-1	TRBV4-1	TGCGCCAGCAGCCAAGACAGTAGGAAAGCTTTCTTT	CASSQDSRKAFF
few	TRBD2	TRBJ2-1	TRBV4-3	TGCGCCAGCAGCCAAGACCCGTCGGGGGGAGAGCAGTTCTTC	CASSQDPSGGEQFF
many	-	TRBJ2-3	TRBV7-9	TGTGCCAGCAGCCCACGCCTTGAAGATACGCAGTATTTT	CASSPRLEDTQYF